Listed below are T cell receptor beta chains from one sample, sequenced in a study of OX40 agonist ivuxolimab in advanced cancers. The data were produced by immunoSEQ multiplex PCR, yet TCRdb's version contains in-frame clones alone and is incomplete. The sample holds roughly 56,000 clones, roughly 84% seen once. This specimen consisted of CD4+ or CD8+ T cells sorted from blood, obtained in a trial of the OX40 agonist ivuxolimab. These receptors came from an adult with an advanced solid tumor such as melanoma, head and neck, liver or kidney cancer. The CDR3 runs from the conserved cysteine through the conserved F or W. The D gene is left open where the match is weak. Size is stated for part of the rows, as once, few or many counts, or as a class when the clone is expanded.

TRBD2 | TRBJ2-3 | TRBV19 | - | TGTGCCAGTATGACCAGCGGGAGAAGTTCCCCTAGCACAGATACGCAGTATTTT | CASMTSGRSSPSTDTQYF
- | TRBJ2-7 | TRBV7-6 | - | TGTGCCAGCAGCTTAGGGGGTCGCTACGAGCAGTACTTC | CASSLGGRYEQYF
TRBD1 | TRBJ1-2 | TRBV7-9 | - | TGTGCCAGCAGCCGACAGGGGGAGTGGGAAGGCTACACCTTC | CASSRQGEWEGYTF
- | TRBJ2-7 | TRBV18 | - | TGTGCCAGCTCACCCCTGGGTTACGAGCAGTACTTC | CASSPLGYEQYF
TRBD1 | TRBJ2-7 | TRBV6-6 | - | TGTGCCAGCAGCCTCCAGACAGGGAGAAAAGCCTACGAGCAGTACTTC | CASSLQTGRKAYEQYF
- | TRBJ1-2 | TRBV4-3 | few | TGCGCCAGCAGCCAAGATTCCGGGGGACCGGACCCCTATGGCTACACCTTC | CASSQDSGGPDPYGYTF
- | TRBJ2-1 | TRBV5-1 | - | TGCGCCAGCAGCTTAACGGCGGGAAATGAGCAGTTCTTC | CASSLTAGNEQFF
- | TRBJ1-2 | TRBV7-8 | - | TGTGCCAGCAGCCGAGCCCGGGGGGGGGACTATGGCTACACCTTC | CASSRARGGDYGYTF
- | TRBJ2-3 | TRBV6-5 | - | TGTGCCAGCAGTTCTCTTACAGATACGCAGTATTTT | CASSSLTDTQYF
- | TRBJ2-5 | TRBV28 | once | TGTGCCAGCAGTTTATCCGAAGAGACCCAGTACTTC | CASSLSEETQYF
- | TRBJ2-3 | TRBV7-2 | - | TGTGCCAGCAGCTTAGTCCGGATGTTGGGCACAGATACGCAGTATTTT | CASSLVRMLGTDTQYF
TRBD1 | TRBJ2-5 | TRBV28 | - | TGTGCCAGCAGAACAGGGGGCGTGGAGACCCAGTACTTC | CASRTGGVETQYF
TRBD1 | TRBJ2-7 | TRBV7-8 | - | TGTGCCAGCAGCTTAGGGGGGGACAGGAAGAACTTC | CASSLGGDRKNF
TRBD2 | TRBJ2-3 | TRBV28 | - | TGTGCCAGCAGTTTATCAGCGGGGACAGATACGCAGTATTTT | CASSLSAGTDTQYF
- | TRBJ2-5 | TRBV5-1 | - | TGCGCCAGCAGCTTGGGAGCAGGGACCGGCCAAGAGACCCAGTACTTC | CASSLGAGTGQETQYF
- | TRBJ2-3 | TRBV7-2 | few | TGTGCCAGCAGCTTAGGGGGGCCAGAAGATACGCAGTATTTT | CASSLGGPEDTQYF
- | TRBJ2-3 | TRBV7-2 | - | TGTGCCAGCACCCCGGTAATGCCGGATACGCAGTATTTT | CASTPVMPDTQYF
TRBD1 | TRBJ2-7 | TRBV2 | - | TGTGCCAGCAGGAAACAGCTCGGGACAGGGGCCTACGAGCAGTACTTC | CASRKQLGTGAYEQYF
- | TRBJ2-7 | TRBV15 | - | TGTGCCACCAGCAGAAGCACTAGTCTCGAGCAGTACTTC | CATSRSTSLEQYF
- | TRBJ1-2 | TRBV7-8 | - | TGTGCCAGCAGCTTTACACCTGGGGATAACTATGGCTACACCTTC | CASSFTPGDNYGYTF
- | TRBJ1-2 | TRBV4-1 | few | TGCGCCAGCAGCCAAGTTAACAGAGGGAATGGCTACACCTTC | CASSQVNRGNGYTF
TRBD2 | TRBJ2-3 | TRBV2 | - | TGTGCCAGCAGATGGACTAGCGGGAGCAGCGTATTGTATTTT | CASRWTSGSSVLYF
- | TRBJ2-3 | TRBV5-6 | - | TGTGCCAGCAGCTTTTCTCCAGGGCCATACCGCACAGATACGCAGTATTTT | CASSFSPGPYRTDTQYF
- | TRBJ1-3 | TRBV28 | - | TGTGCCGCCGGTGCGGGACGCTCTGGAAACACCATATATTTT | CAAGAGRSGNTIYF
TRBD2 | TRBJ2-3 | TRBV4-1 | - | TGCGCCAGCAGCCAAGATAGGACTAGCGGCACAGATACGCAGTATTTT | CASSQDRTSGTDTQYF
- | TRBJ2-5 | TRBV7-2 | - | TGTGCCAGCAGCTTAGGAGCGGCCGAGGGCCAGTACTTC | CASSLGAAEGQYF
- | TRBJ2-1 | TRBV4-1 | once | TGCGCCAGCAGCCAAGTCGGATTCACCGGGACAAAAAAGCAGTTCTTC | CASSQVGFTGTKKQFF
- | TRBJ2-1 | TRBV27 | - | TGTGCCAGCAGTTTAGGAACGGGGAATGAGCAGTTCTTC | CASSLGTGNEQFF
- | TRBJ2-7 | TRBV5-6 | - | TGTGCCAGCAGCTTGAGTCGCGGGGACCTGGGGTGGGAGCAGTACTTC | CASSLSRGDLGWEQYF
- | TRBJ2-7 | TRBV30 | - | TGTGCCTGGAGTGTACTTCGGGATAAAAACGAGCAGTACTTC | CAWSVLRDKNEQYF
- | TRBJ1-4 | TRBV30 | once | TGTGCCTGGACCCAGGGGTTGACTAATGAAAAACTGTTTTTT | CAWTQGLTNEKLFF
- | TRBJ2-2 | TRBV9 | - | TGTGCCAGCAGCGCTTCAGGGACCGGGGAGCTGTTTTTT | CASSASGTGELFF
- | TRBJ2-7 | TRBV5-4 | - | TGTGCCAGCAGCTTTGGACGGACGGACTACGAGCAGTACTTC | CASSFGRTDYEQYF
- | TRBJ2-2 | TRBV6-5 | - | TGTGCCAGCAGTTACCTGGTCGGCACCGGTGGGGAGCTGTTTTTT | CASSYLVGTGGELFF
TRBD2 | TRBJ2-5 | TRBV14 | - | TGTGCCAGCAGCCAGACTAGCGGTTCCCAAGAGACCCAGTACTTC | CASSQTSGSQETQYF
- | TRBJ1-1 | TRBV28 | - | TGTGCCAGCAAAGGGGGGAACACTGAAGCTTTCTTT | CASKGGNTEAFF
- | TRBJ2-7 | TRBV19 | - | TGTGCCAGTAGTATACGGAGAGGTTCCTACGAGCAGTACTTC | CASSIRRGSYEQYF
- | TRBJ1-4 | TRBV28 | - | TGTGCCAGCAGTTCCGTCAGTACTAATGAAAAACTGTTTTTT | CASSSVSTNEKLFF
- | TRBJ2-2 | TRBV21-1 | - | TGTGCCAGCATCTCGACTAGCGGATTTAACACCGGGGAGCTGTTTTTT | CASISTSGFNTGELFF
- | TRBJ2-3 | TRBV7-8 | once | TGTGCCAGCAGCCCATCACGGACTGCAGATACGCAGTATTTT | CASSPSRTADTQYF
TRBD2 | TRBJ2-2 | TRBV28 | - | TGTGCCAGCAGCAGGGACTACCCGGAATTCGGGGAGCTGTTTTTT | CASSRDYPEFGELFF
- | TRBJ1-4 | TRBV5-1 | - | TGCGCCAGCAGCCCAACGGGCGGTCGGAGTGAAAAACTGTTTTTT | CASSPTGGRSEKLFF
- | TRBJ2-3 | TRBV10-2 | - | TGCGCCAGCCGGAGGGGGCGGGACAGCCCTTTCACAGATACGCAGTATTTT | CASRRGRDSPFTDTQYF
- | TRBJ2-1 | TRBV12-5 | - | TGTGCTAGTGGTCGGGACATATCATCCAATGAGCAGTTCTTC | CASGRDISSNEQFF
- | TRBJ2-7 | TRBV5-1 | once | TGCGCCAGCAGCTCCGGGGCCGACCACGAGCAGTACTTC | CASSSGADHEQYF
- | TRBJ2-5 | TRBV15 | - | TGTGCCACCAGCAGAGTTAGGGCTTGGGAGACCCAGTACTTC | CATSRVRAWETQYF